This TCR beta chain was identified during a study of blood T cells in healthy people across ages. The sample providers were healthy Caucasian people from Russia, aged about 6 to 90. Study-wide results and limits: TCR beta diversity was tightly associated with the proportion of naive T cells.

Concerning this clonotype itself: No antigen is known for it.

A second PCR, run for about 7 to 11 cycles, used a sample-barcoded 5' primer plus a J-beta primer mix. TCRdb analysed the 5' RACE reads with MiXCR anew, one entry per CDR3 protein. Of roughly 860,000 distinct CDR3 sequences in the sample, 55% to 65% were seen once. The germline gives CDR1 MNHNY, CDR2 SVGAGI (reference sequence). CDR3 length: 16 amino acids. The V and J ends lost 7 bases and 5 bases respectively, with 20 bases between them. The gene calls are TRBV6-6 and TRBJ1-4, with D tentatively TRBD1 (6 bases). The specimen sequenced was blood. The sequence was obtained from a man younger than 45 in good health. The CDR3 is CASTPQLTGKNEKLFF. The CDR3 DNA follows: TGTGCCAGCACCCCGCAGCTTACAGGGAAGAATGAAAAACTGTTTTTT.